The 26 T cell receptor beta chains in this list originate from one sample, sequenced in a study of CD8 T cells in ankylosing spondylitis. TCRdb passed the 5' RACE reads through MiXCR, listing each CDR3 protein once. The sample includes approximately 350,000 distinct CDR3 sequences, about 15% of them seen just once. Sequencing input: blood, either unsorted or a sorted T cell fraction (not recorded which). These receptors all come from a male donor with ankylosing spondylitis or in good health (not recorded which).

This clonotype was seen more than once but under ten times. V gene TRBV12-3 or TRBV12-4 combines with J gene TRBJ2-2; 10 bases agree with TRBD2. The CDR3 extends over 15 amino acids. With 5 bases clipped from V and 5 bases from J, the junction kept 5 bases outside the gene matches. Here the CDR3 reads CASSPSSGGTGELFF. CDR3 nucleotide sequence: TGTGCCAGCAGTCCTTCTAGCGGGGGAACCGGGGAGCTGTTTTTT.

The V gene is TRBV4-2, the J gene TRBJ2-3; D might be TRBD1 (6 bases). Germline CDR1 and CDR2: LGHNA and YNFKEQ. The CDR3 is 14 residues long. Trimming took off 0 bases at V and 8 bases at J, with 12 bases between the two ends. CDR3 bases: TGTGCCAGCAGCCAAGATACAGGGCTGGGTACGCAGTATTTT. Its protein is CASSQDTGLGTQYF.

This clonotype was detected ten times or more. The chain carries TRBV12-3 or TRBV12-4 and TRBJ2-5; 9 nucleotides line up with TRBD2. The CDR3 has 17 amino acids. V was pared by 8 bases and J by 2 bases, with 15 bases of the junction left unmatched. DNA of the CDR3: TGTGCCAGCGCTTTCCTGGGACTAGCCACGTTTCAAGAGACCCAGTACTTC. Protein product: CASAFLGLATFQETQYF.

V gene TRBV12-3 or TRBV12-4 combines with J gene TRBJ2-3; D is perhaps TRBD1 or TRBD2 (5 bases each). V was cut by 5 bases and J by 6 bases, with 15 bases left in between. CDR3 length equals 14 residues. This CDR3 reads CASSPPGLWDTQYF. CDR3 nucleotides: TGTGCCAGCAGTCCCCCGGGGCTCTGGGATACGCAGTATTTT.

V is TRBV20-1 and J is TRBJ2-7, with TRBD1 identical over 10 bases. The CDR3 has 13 amino acids. V dropped 3 bases and J dropped 3; count of bases not matched to a gene: 2. The germline CDR1 and CDR2 sequences are DFQATT and SNEGSKA (reference sequence). The CDR3 is CSASDRGRYEQYF. The CDR3 DNA is TGCAGTGCTAGCGACAGGGGGCGCTACGAGCAGTACTTC.

The chain employs TRBV5-1 and TRBJ2-5; tentative D call: TRBD2 (6 bases). The CDR3 is 15 amino acids. V dropped 4 bases and J dropped 4 bases, with 17 bases sitting between them. Germline values: CDR1 SGHRS, CDR2 YFSETQ. DNA of the CDR3: TGCGCCAGCAGCCTGAACACGGCCGGGGGAGAGACCCAGTACTTC. It encodes CASSLNTAGGETQYF.

There are many counts of this clonotype. The chain employs TRBV29-1 and TRBJ1-1, with D possibly being TRBD1 (5 bases). CDR3 length equals 14 residues. The germline V gene has CDR1 SQVTM and CDR2 ANQGSEA. V gave up 4 bases and J gave up 1 base, with 13 bases separating them. The CDR3 sequence is CSVGFGGRNTEAFF. The CDR3 DNA follows: TGCAGCGTTGGATTCGGGGGACGGAACACTGAAGCTTTCTTT.

The chain carries TRBV20-1 and TRBJ1-2; D gene uncertain. V was clipped by 0 bases and J by 4 bases, with 12 bases between them. The CDR3 extends over 14 amino acids. Looked up from germline, CDR1 is DFQATT and CDR2 is SNEGSKA (reference sequence). In nucleotides, the CDR3 is TGCAGTGCTAGAGATGGTGCCACCTTCTATGGCTACACCTTC. Encoded protein: CSARDGATFYGYTF.

This clonotype was seen more than once but under ten times. An end of the junction differs from the germline gene, which may be a read error. The chain is built from TRBV7-9 and TRBJ1-1, with 9 bases lining up with TRBD1. This CDR3 is built from 12 residues. The V gene's germline CDR1 is SEHNR and CDR2 FQNEAQ (reference sequence). CDR3 nucleotide sequence: TGTGCCAGCAGCACAGGACAGGGGACCTCGGTTTTT. Residues: CASSTGQGTSVF.

The table lists this clonotype with a few counts. This sequence joins TRBV12-3 or TRBV12-4 and TRBJ2-2, with TRBD2 matching 11 bases. This CDR3 has 18 amino acids. Unmatched junction bases numbered 9, after V lost 0 bases and J lost 6 bases. The CDR3 here is CASSLAGLAVLRSGELFF. In nucleotides, the CDR3 is TGTGCCAGCAGTTTAGCGGGACTAGCGGTTCTTAGGTCCGGGGAGCTGTTTTTT.

The chain has TRBV7-9 and TRBJ2-2; D may match TRBD1 or TRBD2 (5 bases each). CDR1 SEHNR and CDR2 FQNEAQ come from the germline V gene (reference sequence). V gave up 4 bases and J gave up 1 base, with 10 bases separating them. CDR3 length equals 15 residues. The DNA of the CDR3 is TGTGCCAGCAGCTGGGGACCTCTGAACACCGGGGAGCTGTTTTTT. Its protein is CASSWGPLNTGELFF.

This clonotype has at least ten counts. The J gene is TRBJ1-5, the V gene TRBV12-3 or TRBV12-4, with D hard to call. Trimming pared 3 bases from V and 2 bases from J, leaving 11 bases between. The CDR3 runs 15 residues. CDR3 amino acids: CASSFSSLGNQPQHF. The CDR3 nucleotides are TGTGCCAGCAGTTTCTCCTCCTTGGGCAATCAGCCCCAGCATTTT.

J is TRBJ2-2 and V is TRBV20-1; D is unclear. Germline CDR1 reads DFQATT; CDR2 reads SNEGSKA (reference sequence). CDR3 length equals 13 residues. V lost 0 bases to trimming and J lost 1 base, with 3 bases between them. CDR3 bases: TGCAGTGCTAGAGATCAGAACACCGGGGAGCTGTTTTTT. This codes for CSARDQNTGELFF.

This clonotype was observed a few times. The V and J genes are TRBV20-1 and TRBJ2-4, with D hard to call. V lost 2 bases and J 7 bases, leaving 15 bases between the germline ends. The germline gives CDR1 DFQATT, CDR2 SNEGSKA (reference sequence). CDR3 length: 14 amino acids. Here the CDR3 DNA reads TGCAGTGCTAGATACCCACCAAGAAGCAACATTCAGTACTTC. Encoded protein: CSARYPPRSNIQYF.

There are a few counts of this clonotype. V gene TRBV12-5 combines with J gene TRBJ2-3; tentatively, D is TRBD2 (5 bases). V gave up 7 bases and J gave up 4 bases, with 15 bases separating them. The CDR3 consists of 14 residues. CDR1 LGHNT and CDR2 FRNRAP come from the germline V gene. For the CDR3, the DNA is TGTGCTAGTGCCCTCGGAGGAAGCCCAGATACGCAGTATTTT. Its translation: CASALGGSPDTQYF.

V usage is TRBV7-2 and J usage is TRBJ2-1; 7 bases are a match to TRBD2. This CDR3 contains 17 residues. Germline CDR1 reads SGHTA; CDR2 reads FQGNSA. Losses at the gene ends were 0 bases for V and 1 base for J; bases not matched to a gene: 6. In DNA, the CDR3 is TGTGCCAGCAGCTTAGCGGTCATGGGGGGGTCCTACAATGAGCAGTTCTTC. As protein: CASSLAVMGGSYNEQFF. Looking up the rest from reference TRBV7-2 and TRBJ2-1 gives the full variable domain: GAGVSQSPSNKVTEKGKDVELRCDPISGHTALYWYRQSLGQGLEFLIYFQGNSAPDKSGLPSDRFSAERTGGSVSTLTIQRTQQEDSAVYLCASSLAVMGGSYNEQFFGPGTRLTVL.

This sequence joins TRBV15 and TRBJ1-5; tentative D call: TRBD1 (6 bases). The V gene lost 3 bases and the J gene lost 5 bases, with 11 bases spanning the gap. In germline, CDR1 is LNHNV, CDR2 YYDKDF (reference sequence). The CDR3 contains 14 residues. CDR3 DNA sequence: TGTGCCACCAGCAGGAAGGACAGTTATCAGCCCCAGCATTTT. Protein sequence: CATSRKDSYQPQHF.

V is TRBV2 and J is TRBJ1-1; 8 nucleotides align to TRBD1. CDR1 is SNHLY and CDR2 is FYNNEI in the germline V gene. The V gene end was trimmed by 5 bases and the J gene end by 2 bases; junction bases not matched to a gene: 7. The CDR3 runs to 15 residues. CDR3 nucleotides: TGTGCCAGCAGTAGGACAGGGCAAGTAAACACTGAAGCTTTCTTT. Translation gives CASSRTGQVNTEAFF.

The table lists this clonotype with a few counts. The chain uses TRBV29-1 and TRBJ2-2, with 14 bases lining up with TRBD2. The CDR3 consists of 15 residues. The V gene's germline CDR1 is SQVTM and CDR2 ANQGSEA. The V gene end was trimmed by 7 bases and the J gene end by 6 bases; junction bases not matched to a gene: 7. The CDR3 DNA reads as TGCAGCGCTTCGGGACTAGCGGGAGTTTCCGGGGAGCTGTTTTTT. It yields the protein CSASGLAGVSGELFF.

The V gene is TRBV14, the J gene TRBJ1-4; a weak D match, TRBD1 (5 bases). Germline V gene sequence: CDR1 SGHDN, CDR2 FVKESK. V was clipped by 4 bases and J by 5 bases, with 17 bases between them. The CDR3 runs to 16 residues. Here the CDR3 reads CASSLRGGTGNEKLFF. The CDR3 coding sequence is TGTGCCAGCAGCCTAAGGGGAGGGACTGGGAATGAAAAACTGTTTTTT.

This clonotype was detected a few times. Here the CDR3 reads CASSLVGGREQYF. CDR3 DNA sequence: TGTGCCAGCAGCTTAGTGGGCGGAAGAGAGCAGTACTTC. This chain joins TRBV7-2 and TRBJ2-7; D is unresolved. This CDR3 region has 13 residues. The V and J ends lost 1 base and 7 bases respectively, with 11 bases between them. Per germline, CDR1 SGHTA and CDR2 FQGNSA.

This clonotype was counted a few times. The chain carries TRBV5-1 and TRBJ1-4; 7 bases line up with TRBD1. The CDR3 is made up of 14 amino acids. Germline lookup yields CDR1 SGHRS and CDR2 YFSETQ. The V segment lost 0 bases and the J segment 9 bases; nucleotides outside the gene matches: 5. The CDR3 loop is CASSLEKGQQKLFF. The CDR3, as DNA: TGCGCCAGCAGCTTGGAAAAGGGACAGCAAAAACTGTTTTTT. Full variable domain (missing parts from reference TRBV5-1 and TRBJ1-4): KAGVTQTPRYLIKTRGQQVTLSCSPISGHRSVSWYQQTPGQGLQFLFEYFSETQRNKGNFPGRFSGRQFSNSRSEMNVSTLELGDSALYLCASSLEKGQQKLFFGSGTQLSVL.

This clonotype was detected only a few times. The J gene is TRBJ2-2, the V gene TRBV20-1; TRBD1 matches 10 bases. CDR3 size: 16 residues. Germline V gene data show CDR1 as DFQATT and CDR2 as SNEGSKA (reference sequence). V was pared by 0 bases and J by 1 base, with 2 bases of the junction left unmatched. This chain's CDR3 is CSARDRTGGNTGELFF. CDR3 DNA sequence: TGCAGTGCTAGAGACCGGACAGGGGGGAACACCGGGGAGCTGTTTTTT.

In its sample, this clonotype was seen many times. This chain uses TRBV7-2 with TRBJ1-2, with D hard to call. The CDR3 is 12 residues long. V dropped 8 bases and J dropped 1 base, with 8 bases sitting between them. Germline loops: CDR1 SGHTA, CDR2 FQGNSA. The CDR3 nucleotides read TGTGCCAGCGGAGGGCTTAACTATGGCTACACCTTC. Protein product: CASGGLNYGYTF.

This clonotype occurred a few times. This sequence joins TRBV6-5 and TRBJ1-5, with D unclear. Germline CDR1 reads MNHEY; CDR2 reads SVGAGI. The V and J ends lost 8 bases and 0 bases respectively, with 17 bases between them. There are 16 residues in the CDR3. CDR3 in amino acids: CASSYAGQDSNQPQHF. In DNA, the CDR3 is TGTGCCAGCTCTTACGCGGGTCAGGATAGCAATCAGCCCCAGCATTTT.

In its sample, this clonotype was seen a few times. V gene TRBV4-1 combines with J gene TRBJ2-3, with a tentative D call TRBD1 (5 bases). The CDR3 is made up of 14 amino acids. V lost 4 bases, J lost 6 bases, and 14 bases lay in between. Germline CDR1 MGHRA, CDR2 YSYEKL. CDR3 loop: CASSPQGFVDTQYF. DNA for the CDR3: TGCGCCAGCAGCCCCCAGGGCTTTGTGGATACGCAGTATTTT.